The 10 T cell receptor beta chains given below trace back to one sample, sequenced in a study of T cell responses to AZD1222 COVID-19 vaccine. Profiling relied on immunoSEQ multiplex PCR, and the TCRdb table lists in-frame clones only, not all of them. The table has about 110,000 clones, approximately 90% seen once; the top ten hold around 20%. Specimen: peripheral blood, collected on day 0 of AZD1222 vaccination. The receptor source for this set is an adult in good health.

The chain joins TRBV7-9 to TRBJ2-3; D unresolved. V was pared by 3 bases and J by 5 bases, with 12 bases between. The CDR3 runs 14 residues. The germline gives CDR1 SEHNR, CDR2 FQNEAQ (reference sequence). CDR3 loop: CASSLVAFGDTQYF. The DNA for the CDR3 is TGTGCCAGCAGCTTGGTCGCTTTCGGAGATACGCAGTATTTT.

This chain uses TRBV18 with TRBJ1-1, with D unclear. CDR3 length: 13 residues. The V end lost 5 bases, the J end lost 1 base, and 8 bases lay between the germline ends. Looked up from germline, CDR1 is KGHSH and CDR2 is LQKENI. CDR3 DNA: TGTGCCAGCTCATCCAACCCGAACACTGAAGCTTTCTTT. Its translation: CASSSNPNTEAFF.

The genes are TRBV30 and TRBJ1-6; D may be TRBD1 (5 bases). Germline CDR1 GTSNPN, CDR2 SVGIG (reference sequence). The CDR3 covers 14 residues. V lost 3 bases, J lost 7 bases, and 13 bases lay in between. This CDR3 reads CAWRVQGRNSPLHF. The DNA of the CDR3 is TGTGCCTGGAGAGTTCAGGGCCGAAATTCACCCCTCCACTTT.

The chain joins TRBV9 to TRBJ2-2, with D tentatively TRBD1 (6 bases). The CDR3 is 15 amino acids. Germline V gene lookup returns CDR1 SGDLS and CDR2 YYNGEE. The V end was cut by 0 bases, the J end by 5 bases, with 11 bases between. The CDR3 DNA reads as TGTGCCAGCAGCGTAGGACAGGAGGATACCGGGGAGCTGTTTTTT. Translation gives CASSVGQEDTGELFF.

V and J are TRBV15 and TRBJ1-2, with D uncertain. This CDR3 has 12 residues. V was shortened by 1 base and J by 9 bases, with 9 bases between the two germline ends. Germline V lookup: CDR1 LNHNV, CDR2 YYDKDF (reference sequence). The CDR3 loop is CATSRVGQSYTF. DNA of the CDR3: TGTGCCACCAGCAGAGTTGGGCAGAGCTACACCTTC.

This clone is labeled medium-sized. This chain uses TRBV14 with TRBJ1-1; 8 bases align to TRBD1. Germline loops: CDR1 SGHDN, CDR2 FVKESK. The CDR3 loop spans 15 amino acids. The J segment lost 6 bases and the V segment lost 0 bases, leaving 6 bases of the junction unmatched. The CDR3 DNA reads as TGTGCCAGCAGCCAAGATGCAGGGGGCGAGCCTGAAGCTTTCTTT. Its translation: CASSQDAGGEPEAFF.

In the case of this clone: The same CDR3 can be traced to other DNA sequences in this sample. The chain recombines TRBV7-2 with TRBJ2-2; a possible D gene is TRBD2 (5 bases). The CDR3 totals 15 residues. Germline loops: CDR1 SGHTA, CDR2 FQGNSA. V gave up 1 base and J gave up 0 bases, with 6 bases separating them. The CDR3 region has the DNA TGTGCCAGCAGCTTAGAGGGAGCGAACACCGGGGAGCTGTTTTTT. Translated: CASSLEGANTGELFF.

J is TRBJ2-3 and V is TRBV7-3; either TRBD1 or TRBD2 may fit D (6 bases each). V dropped 1 base and J dropped 0 bases, with 26 bases sitting between them. Germline assignment: CDR1 SGHTA and CDR2 FQGTGA. The CDR3 sequence is 21 residues long. The CDR3 bases are TGTGCCAGCAGCTTAATAGGGGGGCGTACGGGCTTACCCAAGAGCACAGATACGCAGTATTTT. Amino acid sequence: CASSLIGGRTGLPKSTDTQYF.

The rearrangement joins TRBV27 to TRBJ2-3; 7 positions match TRBD1. CDR3 length equals 16 residues. Germline V CDR1 and CDR2: MNHEY, SMNVEV (reference sequence). With V trimmed by 0 bases and J by 3 bases, 6 bases remained unmatched. The CDR3 protein is CASSLSDSRGTDTQYF. In DNA form, the CDR3 reads TGTGCCAGCAGTTTATCAGATTCCAGGGGGACAGATACGCAGTATTTT.

V is TRBV4-3 and J is TRBJ2-3; 7 bases are shared with TRBD1. The CDR3 has 16 residues. Germline assignment: CDR1 LGHNA and CDR2 YSLEER. V was clipped by 3 bases and J by 4 bases; unmatched bases: 10. The CDR3 DNA follows: TGCGCCAGCAGCCAGGGGACAGCGGCTATCCCAGATACGCAGTATTTT. This encodes CASSQGTAAIPDTQYF.